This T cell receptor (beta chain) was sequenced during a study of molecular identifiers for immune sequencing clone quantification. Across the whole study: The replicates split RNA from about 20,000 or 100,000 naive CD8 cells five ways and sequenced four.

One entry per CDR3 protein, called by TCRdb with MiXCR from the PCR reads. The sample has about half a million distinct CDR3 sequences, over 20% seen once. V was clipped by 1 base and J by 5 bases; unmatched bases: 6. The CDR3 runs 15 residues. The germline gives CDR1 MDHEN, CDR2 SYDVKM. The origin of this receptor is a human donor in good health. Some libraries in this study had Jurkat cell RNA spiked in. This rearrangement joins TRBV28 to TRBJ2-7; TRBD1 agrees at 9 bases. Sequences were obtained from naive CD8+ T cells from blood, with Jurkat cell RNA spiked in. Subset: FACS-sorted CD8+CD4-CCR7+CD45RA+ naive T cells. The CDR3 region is CASSLSLGQGHEQYF. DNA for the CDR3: TGTGCCAGCAGTTTATCGTTGGGACAGGGCCACGAGCAGTACTTC.